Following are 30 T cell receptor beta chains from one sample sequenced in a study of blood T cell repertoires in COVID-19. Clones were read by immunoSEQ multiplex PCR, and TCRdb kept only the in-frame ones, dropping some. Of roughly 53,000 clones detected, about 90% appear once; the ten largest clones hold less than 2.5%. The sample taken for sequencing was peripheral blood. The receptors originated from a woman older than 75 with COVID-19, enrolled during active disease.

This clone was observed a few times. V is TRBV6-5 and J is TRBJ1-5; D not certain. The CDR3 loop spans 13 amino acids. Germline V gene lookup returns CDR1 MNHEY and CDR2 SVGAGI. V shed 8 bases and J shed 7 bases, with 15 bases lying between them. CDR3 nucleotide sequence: TGTGCCAGCGGCTCTCCGAGGGAACAGCCCCAGCATTTT. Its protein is CASGSPREQPQHF.

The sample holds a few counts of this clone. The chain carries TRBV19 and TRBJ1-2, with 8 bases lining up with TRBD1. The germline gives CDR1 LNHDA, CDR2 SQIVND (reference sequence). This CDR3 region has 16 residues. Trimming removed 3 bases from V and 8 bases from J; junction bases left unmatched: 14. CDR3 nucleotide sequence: TGTGCCAGTAGTATTCCTCGAGGCGGACAGGGCGGGGGCTACACCTTC. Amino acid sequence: CASSIPRGGQGGGYTF.

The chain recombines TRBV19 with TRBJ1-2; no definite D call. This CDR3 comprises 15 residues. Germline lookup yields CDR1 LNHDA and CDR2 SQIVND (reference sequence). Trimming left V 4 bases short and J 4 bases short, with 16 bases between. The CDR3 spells CASSSQADSLYGYTF. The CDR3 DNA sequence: TGTGCCAGTAGTAGTCAAGCCGATTCCCTCTATGGCTACACCTTC.

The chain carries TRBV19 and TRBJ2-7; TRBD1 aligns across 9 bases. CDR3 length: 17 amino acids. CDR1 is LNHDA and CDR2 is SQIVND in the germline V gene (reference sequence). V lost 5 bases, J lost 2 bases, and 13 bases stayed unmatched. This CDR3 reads CASSSGQGILGTYEQYF. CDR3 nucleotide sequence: TGTGCCAGTAGTTCCGGACAGGGGATCCTAGGGACCTACGAGCAGTACTTC.

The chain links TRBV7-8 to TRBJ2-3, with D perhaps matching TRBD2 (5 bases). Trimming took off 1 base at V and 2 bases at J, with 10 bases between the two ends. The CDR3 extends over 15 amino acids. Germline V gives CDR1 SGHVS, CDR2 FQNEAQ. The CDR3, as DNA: TGTGCCAGCAGCTTAGGTGGGAGAGTCACAGATACGCAGTATTTT. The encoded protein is CASSLGGRVTDTQYF.

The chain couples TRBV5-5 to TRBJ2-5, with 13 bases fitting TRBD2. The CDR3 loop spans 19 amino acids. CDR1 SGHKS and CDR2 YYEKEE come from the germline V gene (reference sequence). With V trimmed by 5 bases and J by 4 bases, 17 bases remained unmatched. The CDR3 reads CASRFGTSGTHLVAETQYF. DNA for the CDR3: TGTGCCAGCAGATTCGGGACTAGCGGGACCCACCTGGTGGCAGAGACCCAGTACTTC.

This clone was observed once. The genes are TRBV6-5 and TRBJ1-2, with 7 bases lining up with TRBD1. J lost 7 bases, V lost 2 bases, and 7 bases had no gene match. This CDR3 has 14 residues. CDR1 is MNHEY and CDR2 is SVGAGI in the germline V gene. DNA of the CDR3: TGTGCCAGCAGTTACCTGGCAGGGGGAAGTGGCTACACCTTC. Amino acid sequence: CASSYLAGGSGYTF.

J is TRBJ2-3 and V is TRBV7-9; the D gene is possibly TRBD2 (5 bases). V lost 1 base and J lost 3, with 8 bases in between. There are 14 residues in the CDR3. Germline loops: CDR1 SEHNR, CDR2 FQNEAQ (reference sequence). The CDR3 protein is CASSLGRGTDTQYF. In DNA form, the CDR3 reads TGTGCCAGCAGCTTAGGTCGCGGGACAGATACGCAGTATTTT.

This chain's CDR3 is CASSFGQGVYGYTF. The DNA of the CDR3 is TGTGCCAGCAGTTTCGGACAGGGGGTCTATGGCTACACCTTC. This chain links TRBV5-4 with TRBJ1-2, with TRBD1 matching over 10 bases. The CDR3 is made up of 14 amino acids. V was clipped by 5 bases and J by 4 bases; unmatched bases: 5. Germline V CDR1 and CDR2: SGHNT, YYREEE (reference sequence).

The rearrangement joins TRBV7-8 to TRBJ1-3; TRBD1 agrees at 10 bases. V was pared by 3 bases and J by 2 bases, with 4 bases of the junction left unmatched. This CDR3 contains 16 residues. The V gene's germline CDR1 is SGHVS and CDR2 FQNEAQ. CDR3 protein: CASSFRQGAAGNTIYF. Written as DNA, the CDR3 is TGTGCCAGCAGCTTTCGACAGGGGGCGGCTGGAAACACCATATATTTT. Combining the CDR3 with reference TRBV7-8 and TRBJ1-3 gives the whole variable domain GAGVSQSPRYKVAKRGQDVALRCDPISGHVSLFWYQQALGQGPEFLTYFQNEAQLDKSGLPSDRFFAERPEGSVSTLKIQRTQQEDSAVYLCASSFRQGAAGNTIYFGEGSWLTVV.

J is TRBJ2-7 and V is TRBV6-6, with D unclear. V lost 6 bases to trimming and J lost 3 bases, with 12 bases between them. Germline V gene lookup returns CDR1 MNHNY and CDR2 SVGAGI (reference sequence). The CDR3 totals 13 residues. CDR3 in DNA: TGTGCCAGCAGACGACAAGCGAACTACGAGCAGTACTTC. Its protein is CASRRQANYEQYF.

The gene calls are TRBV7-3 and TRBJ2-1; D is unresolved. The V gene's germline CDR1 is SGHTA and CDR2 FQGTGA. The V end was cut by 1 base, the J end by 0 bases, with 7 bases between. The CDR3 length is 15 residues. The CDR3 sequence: CASSLNPSSYNEQFF. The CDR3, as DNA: TGTGCCAGCAGCTTAAACCCGAGCTCCTACAATGAGCAGTTCTTC.

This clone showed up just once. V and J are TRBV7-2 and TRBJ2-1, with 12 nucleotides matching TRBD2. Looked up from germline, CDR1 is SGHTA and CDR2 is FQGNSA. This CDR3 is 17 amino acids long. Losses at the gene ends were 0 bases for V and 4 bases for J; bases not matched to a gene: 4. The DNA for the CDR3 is TGTGCCAGCAGCTTAGCGCTAGCGGGAGGGCCTTACAATGAGCAGTTCTTC. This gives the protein CASSLALAGGPYNEQFF.

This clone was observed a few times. The CDR3 protein is CASSPDRGRGQPQHF. Written as DNA, the CDR3 is TGTGCCAGCAGCCCCGACAGGGGGCGAGGTCAGCCCCAGCATTTT. The chain couples TRBV4-2 to TRBJ1-5; 10 bases match TRBD1. J lost 6 bases, V lost 4 bases, and 6 bases had no gene match. The CDR3 extends over 15 amino acids. CDR1 LGHNA and CDR2 YNFKEQ come from the germline V gene.

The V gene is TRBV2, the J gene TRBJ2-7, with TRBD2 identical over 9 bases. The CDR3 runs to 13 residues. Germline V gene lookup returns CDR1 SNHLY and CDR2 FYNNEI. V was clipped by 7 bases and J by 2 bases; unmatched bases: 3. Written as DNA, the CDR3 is TGTGCCAGCATCCTAGCGGGAACCTACGAGCAGTACTTC. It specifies CASILAGTYEQYF. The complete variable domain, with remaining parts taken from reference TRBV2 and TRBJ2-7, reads EPEVTQTPSHQVTQMGQEVILRCVPISNHLYFYWYRQILGQKVEFLVSFYNNEISEKSEIFDDQFSVERPDGSNFTLKIRSTKLEDSAMYFCASILAGTYEQYFGPGTRLTVT.

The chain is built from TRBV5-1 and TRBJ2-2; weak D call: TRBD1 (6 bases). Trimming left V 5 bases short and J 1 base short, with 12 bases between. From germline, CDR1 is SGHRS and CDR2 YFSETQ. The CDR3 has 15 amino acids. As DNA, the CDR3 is TGCGCCAGCAGTTCGGGACACATGAACACCGGGGAGCTGTTTTTT. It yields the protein CASSSGHMNTGELFF.

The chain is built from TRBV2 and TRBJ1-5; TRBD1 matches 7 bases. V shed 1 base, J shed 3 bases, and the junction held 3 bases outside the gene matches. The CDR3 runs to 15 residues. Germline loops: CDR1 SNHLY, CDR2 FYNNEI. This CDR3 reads CASSEEQGFNQPQHF. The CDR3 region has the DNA TGTGCCAGCAGTGAAGAACAGGGGTTCAATCAGCCCCAGCATTTT.

The CDR3 DNA sequence: TGTGCCACCAGAACGGACACCTACACTGAAGCTTTCTTT. Translating gives CATRTDTYTEAFF. The chain has TRBV15 and TRBJ1-1; D is perhaps TRBD1 (5 bases). The length of the CDR3 is 13 residues. Germline V gene data show CDR1 as LNHNV and CDR2 as YYDKDF (reference sequence). Trimming shortened V by 6 bases and J by 3 bases, and 11 bases separated the two germline ends.

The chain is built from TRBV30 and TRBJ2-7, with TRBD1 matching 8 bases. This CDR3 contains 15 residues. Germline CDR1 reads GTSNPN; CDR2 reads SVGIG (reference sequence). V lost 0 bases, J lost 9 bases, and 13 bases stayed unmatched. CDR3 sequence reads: CAWSVLQGAAAPQYF. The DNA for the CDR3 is TGTGCCTGGAGTGTACTCCAGGGGGCCGCTGCCCCGCAGTACTTC.

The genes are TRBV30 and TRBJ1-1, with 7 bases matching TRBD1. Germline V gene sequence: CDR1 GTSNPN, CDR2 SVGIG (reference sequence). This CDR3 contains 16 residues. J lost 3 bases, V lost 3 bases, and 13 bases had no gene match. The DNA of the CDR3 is TGTGCCTGGAGGTTAAGGGGGCGGAAAAGAGACACTGAAGCTTTCTTT. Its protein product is CAWRLRGRKRDTEAFF.

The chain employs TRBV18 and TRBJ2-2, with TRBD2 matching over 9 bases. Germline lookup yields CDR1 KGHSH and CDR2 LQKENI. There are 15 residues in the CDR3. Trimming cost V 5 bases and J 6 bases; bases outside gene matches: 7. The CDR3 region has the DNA TGTGCCAGCTCAAGGGTAGCGGGAGTTTCCGGGGAGCTGTTTTTT. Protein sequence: CASSRVAGVSGELFF.

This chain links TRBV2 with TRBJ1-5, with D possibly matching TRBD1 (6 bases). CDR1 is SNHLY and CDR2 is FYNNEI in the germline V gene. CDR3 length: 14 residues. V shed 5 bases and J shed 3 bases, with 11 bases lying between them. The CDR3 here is CASSNGQHNQPQHF. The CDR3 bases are TGTGCCAGCAGTAACGGACAGCACAATCAGCCCCAGCATTTT.

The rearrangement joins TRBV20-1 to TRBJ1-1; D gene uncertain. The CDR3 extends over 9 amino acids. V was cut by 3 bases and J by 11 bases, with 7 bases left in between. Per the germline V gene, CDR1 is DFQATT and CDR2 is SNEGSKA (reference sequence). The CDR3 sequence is CSASLEAFF. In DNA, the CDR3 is TGCAGTGCTAGTTTAGAGGCTTTCTTT.

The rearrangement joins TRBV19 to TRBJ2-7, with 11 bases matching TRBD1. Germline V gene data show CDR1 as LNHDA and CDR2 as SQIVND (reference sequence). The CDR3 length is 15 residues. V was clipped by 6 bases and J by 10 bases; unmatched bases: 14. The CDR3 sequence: CASSPWGQGDLEQYF. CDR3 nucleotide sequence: TGTGCCAGTAGCCCCTGGGGACAGGGGGACTTGGAACAGTACTTC.

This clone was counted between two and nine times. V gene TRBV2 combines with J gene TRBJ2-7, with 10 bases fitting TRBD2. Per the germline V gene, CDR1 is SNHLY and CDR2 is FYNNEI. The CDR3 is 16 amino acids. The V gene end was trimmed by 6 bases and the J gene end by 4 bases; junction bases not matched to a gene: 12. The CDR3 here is CASRGLAAEGRYEQYF. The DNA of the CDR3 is TGTGCCAGCAGAGGACTAGCGGCCGAGGGTAGGTACGAGCAGTACTTC.

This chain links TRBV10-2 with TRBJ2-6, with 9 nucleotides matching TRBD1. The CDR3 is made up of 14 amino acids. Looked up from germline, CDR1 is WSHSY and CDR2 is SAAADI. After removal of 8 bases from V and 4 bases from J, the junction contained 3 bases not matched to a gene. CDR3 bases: TGCGCCAGCTGGACAGGGGCCGGGGCCAACGTCCTGACTTTC. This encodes CASWTGAGANVLTF.

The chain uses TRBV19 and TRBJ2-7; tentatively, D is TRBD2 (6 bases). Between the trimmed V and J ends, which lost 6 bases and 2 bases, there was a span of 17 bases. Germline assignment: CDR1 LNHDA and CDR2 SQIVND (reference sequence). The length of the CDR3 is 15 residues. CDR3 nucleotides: TGTGCCAGTAGCGCCCGGGCCGGGGGTCCCTACGAGCAGTACTTC. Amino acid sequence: CASSARAGGPYEQYF. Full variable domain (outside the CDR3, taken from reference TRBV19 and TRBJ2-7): DGGITQSPKYLFRKEGQNVTLSCEQNLNHDAMYWYRQDPGQGLRLIYYSQIVNDFQKGDIAEGYSVSREKKESFPLTVTSAQKNPTAFYLCASSARAGGPYEQYFGPGTRLTVT.

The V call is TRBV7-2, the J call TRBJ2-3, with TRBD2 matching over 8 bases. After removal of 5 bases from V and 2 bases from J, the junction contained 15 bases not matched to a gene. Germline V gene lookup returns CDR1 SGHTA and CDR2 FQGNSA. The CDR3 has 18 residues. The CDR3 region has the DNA TGTGCCAGCAGCCACTCCCCCCCCCGGGGGGGGATCACAGATACGCAGTATTTT. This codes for CASSHSPPRGGITDTQYF.

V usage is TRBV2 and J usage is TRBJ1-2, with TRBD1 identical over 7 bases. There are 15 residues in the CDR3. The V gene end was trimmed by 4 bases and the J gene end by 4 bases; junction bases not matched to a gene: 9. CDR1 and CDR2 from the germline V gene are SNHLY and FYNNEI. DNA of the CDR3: TGTGCCAGCAGTGCCTCCGGGACAGTTTTCTATGGCTACACCTTC. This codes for CASSASGTVFYGYTF.

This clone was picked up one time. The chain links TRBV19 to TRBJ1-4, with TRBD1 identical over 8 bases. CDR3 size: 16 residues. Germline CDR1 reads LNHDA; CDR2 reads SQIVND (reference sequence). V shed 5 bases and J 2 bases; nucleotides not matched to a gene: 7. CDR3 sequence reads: CASSSRNRGTNEKLFF. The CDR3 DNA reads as TGTGCCAGTAGTTCACGGAACAGGGGGACTAATGAAAAACTGTTTTTT.